This entry describes one T cell receptor (beta chain). Its antigen is still unknown. The same CDR3 can be traced to other DNA sequences in this sample. Cells sorted by CD45RO/CCR7/CD25/CD127/CD95/CD27 comprised CD4+ naive, central memory, regulatory and stem cell-like memory cells. The data belong to a study of beta chain features in type 1 diabetes. Study conclusions and caveats: Type 1 diabetes patients showed a moderate but significant shortening of TCRB CDR3s in all four CD4+ subsets. It was among patients, rather than healthy donors, that naive, central memory and Treg TCRB repertoires appeared more similar. Type 1 diabetes patients had fewer VDJ junction insertions and more deletions. The cDNA sequencing approach could over-represent high-TCR-expressing cells.

The study reverse transcribed the entire isolated RNA, so it sequenced expressed TCRB transcripts. Clones were sequenced by immunoSEQ multiplex PCR, and TCRdb holds only the in-frame ones, with some missing. The table includes about 340,000 clones, around 8.5% detected once. The CDR3 consists of 13 residues. V was clipped by 3 bases and J by 1 base, with 6 bases between them. Germline V lookup: CDR1 MDHEN, CDR2 SYDVKM. Sequenced: central memory CD4+ T cells from blood. This chain links TRBV28 with TRBJ1-2; a possible D gene is TRBD1 (6 bases). This TCR was sampled from a man aged 25-45 years with type 1 diabetes. The CDR3 reads CASSFRGNYGYTF. CDR3 DNA sequence: TGTGCCAGCAGTTTCAGGGGTAACTATGGCTACACCTTC.